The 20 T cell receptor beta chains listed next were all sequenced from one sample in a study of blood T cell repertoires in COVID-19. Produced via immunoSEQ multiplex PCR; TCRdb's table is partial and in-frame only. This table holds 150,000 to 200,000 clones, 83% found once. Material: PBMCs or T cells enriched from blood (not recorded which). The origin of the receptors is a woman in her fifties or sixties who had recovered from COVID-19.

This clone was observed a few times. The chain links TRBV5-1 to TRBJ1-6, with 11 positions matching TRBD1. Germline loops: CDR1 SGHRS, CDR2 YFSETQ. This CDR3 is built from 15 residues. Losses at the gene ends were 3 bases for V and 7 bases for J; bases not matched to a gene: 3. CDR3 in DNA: TGCGCCAGCAGCTGGGACAGGGGGAACAATTCACCCCTCCACTTT. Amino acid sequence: CASSWDRGNNSPLHF.

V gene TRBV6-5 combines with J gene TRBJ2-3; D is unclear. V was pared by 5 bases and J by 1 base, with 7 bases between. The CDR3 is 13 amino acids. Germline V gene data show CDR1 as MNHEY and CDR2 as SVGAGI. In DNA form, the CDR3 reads TGTGCCAGCAGTAAGCTACGCACAGATACGCAGTATTTT. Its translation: CASSKLRTDTQYF.

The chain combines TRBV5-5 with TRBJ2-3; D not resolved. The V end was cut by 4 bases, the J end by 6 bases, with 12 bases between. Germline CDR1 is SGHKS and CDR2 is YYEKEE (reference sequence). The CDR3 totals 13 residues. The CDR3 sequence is CASSPYSGDTQYF. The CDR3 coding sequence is TGTGCCAGCAGCCCGTACTCAGGCGATACGCAGTATTTT.

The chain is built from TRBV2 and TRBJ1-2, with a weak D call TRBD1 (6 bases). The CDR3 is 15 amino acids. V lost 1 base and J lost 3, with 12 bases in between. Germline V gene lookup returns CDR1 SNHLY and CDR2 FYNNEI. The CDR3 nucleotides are TGTGCCAGCAGTGAAGGGGACACCATCGACTATGGCTACACCTTC. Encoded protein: CASSEGDTIDYGYTF. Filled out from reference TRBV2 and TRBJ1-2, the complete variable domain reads EPEVTQTPSHQVTQMGQEVILRCVPISNHLYFYWYRQILGQKVEFLVSFYNNEISEKSEIFDDQFSVERPDGSNFTLKIRSTKLEDSAMYFCASSEGDTIDYGYTFGSGTRLTVV.

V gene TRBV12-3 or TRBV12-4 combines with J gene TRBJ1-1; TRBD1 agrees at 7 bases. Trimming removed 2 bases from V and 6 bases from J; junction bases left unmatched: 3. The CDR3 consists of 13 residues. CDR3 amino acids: CASSLRGTAEAFF. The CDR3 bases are TGTGCCAGCAGTTTAAGGGGGACAGCTGAAGCTTTCTTT.

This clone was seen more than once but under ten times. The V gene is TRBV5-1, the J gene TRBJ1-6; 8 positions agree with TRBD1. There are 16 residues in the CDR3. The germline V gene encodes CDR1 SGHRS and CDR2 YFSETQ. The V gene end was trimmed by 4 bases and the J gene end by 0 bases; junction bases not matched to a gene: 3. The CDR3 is CASSITGGSYNSPLHF. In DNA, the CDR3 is TGCGCCAGCAGCATCACAGGGGGCTCCTATAATTCACCCCTCCACTTT.

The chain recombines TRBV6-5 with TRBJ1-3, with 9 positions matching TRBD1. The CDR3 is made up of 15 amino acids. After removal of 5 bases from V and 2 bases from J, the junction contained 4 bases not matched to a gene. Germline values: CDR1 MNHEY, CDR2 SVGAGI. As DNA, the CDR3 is TGTGCCAGCAGTCCCCGGACAGGGGCTGGAAACACCATATATTTT. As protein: CASSPRTGAGNTIYF.

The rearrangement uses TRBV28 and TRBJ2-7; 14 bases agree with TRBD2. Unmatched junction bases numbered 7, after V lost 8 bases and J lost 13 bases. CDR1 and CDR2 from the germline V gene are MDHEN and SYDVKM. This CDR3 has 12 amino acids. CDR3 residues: CASGTSGRTPYV. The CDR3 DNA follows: TGTGCCAGCGGGACTAGCGGGAGAACCCCTTACGTC.

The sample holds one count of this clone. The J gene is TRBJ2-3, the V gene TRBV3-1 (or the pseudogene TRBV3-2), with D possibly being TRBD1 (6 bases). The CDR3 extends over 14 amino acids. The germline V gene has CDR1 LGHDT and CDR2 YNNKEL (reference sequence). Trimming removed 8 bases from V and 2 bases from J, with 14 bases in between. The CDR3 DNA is TGTGCCAGCCAAGGGGACAACGACACAGATACGCAGTATTTT. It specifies CASQGDNDTDTQYF.

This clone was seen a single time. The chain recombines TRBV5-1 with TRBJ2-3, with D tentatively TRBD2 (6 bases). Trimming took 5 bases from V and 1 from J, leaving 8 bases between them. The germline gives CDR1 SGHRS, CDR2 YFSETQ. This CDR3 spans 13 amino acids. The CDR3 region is CASRASGTDTQYF. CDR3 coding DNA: TGCGCCAGCAGGGCTAGCGGCACAGATACGCAGTATTTT.

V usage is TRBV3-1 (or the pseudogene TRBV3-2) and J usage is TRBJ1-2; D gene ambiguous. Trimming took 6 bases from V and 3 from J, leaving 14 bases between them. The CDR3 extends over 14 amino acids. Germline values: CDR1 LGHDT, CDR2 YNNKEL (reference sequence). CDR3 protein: CASRGREGYYGYTF. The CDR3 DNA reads TGTGCCAGCAGAGGACGGGAAGGTTACTATGGCTACACCTTC.

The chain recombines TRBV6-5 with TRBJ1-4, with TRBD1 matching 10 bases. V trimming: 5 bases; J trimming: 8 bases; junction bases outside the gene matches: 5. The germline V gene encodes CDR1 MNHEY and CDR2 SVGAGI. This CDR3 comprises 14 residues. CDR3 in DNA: TGTGCCAGCAGTCAGGGACAGGGGCGAGAAAAACTGTTTTTT. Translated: CASSQGQGREKLFF.

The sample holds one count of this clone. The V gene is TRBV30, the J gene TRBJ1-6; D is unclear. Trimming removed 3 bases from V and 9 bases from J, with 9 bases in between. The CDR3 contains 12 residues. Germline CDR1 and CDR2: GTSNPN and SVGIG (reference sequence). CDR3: CAWRHIGSPLHF. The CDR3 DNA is TGTGCCTGGAGGCACATTGGTTCACCCCTCCACTTT.

The DNA of the CDR3 is TGTGCCAGCAGCTTAGGGGGCCAGGGGGCCGGAGAGACCCAGTACTTC. It codes for CASSLGGQGAGETQYF. The chain links TRBV7-2 to TRBJ2-5; TRBD1 matches 8 bases. V was pared by 1 base and J by 4 bases, with 8 bases of the junction left unmatched. Looked up from germline, CDR1 is SGHTA and CDR2 is FQGNSA. The CDR3 sequence is 16 residues long.

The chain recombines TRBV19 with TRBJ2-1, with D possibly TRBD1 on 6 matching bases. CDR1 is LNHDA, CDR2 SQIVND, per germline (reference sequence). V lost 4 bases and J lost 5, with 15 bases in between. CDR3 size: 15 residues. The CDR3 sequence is CASSTSWGQDNEQFF. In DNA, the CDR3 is TGTGCCAGTAGTACCTCGTGGGGGCAGGACAATGAGCAGTTCTTC.

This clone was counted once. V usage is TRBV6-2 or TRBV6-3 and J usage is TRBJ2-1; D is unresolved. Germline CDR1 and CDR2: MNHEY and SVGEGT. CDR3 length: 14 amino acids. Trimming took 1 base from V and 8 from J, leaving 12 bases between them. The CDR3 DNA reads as TGTGCCAGCAGTTACTTGGGCCTGGTCGATGAGCAGTTCTTC. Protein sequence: CASSYLGLVDEQFF.

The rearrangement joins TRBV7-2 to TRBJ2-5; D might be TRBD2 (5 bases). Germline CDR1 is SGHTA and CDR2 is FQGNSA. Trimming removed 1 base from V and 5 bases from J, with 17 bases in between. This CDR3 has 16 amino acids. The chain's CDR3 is CASSLVVGGPRETQYF. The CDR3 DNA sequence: TGTGCCAGCAGCTTAGTTGTCGGCGGGCCCCGGGAGACCCAGTACTTC.

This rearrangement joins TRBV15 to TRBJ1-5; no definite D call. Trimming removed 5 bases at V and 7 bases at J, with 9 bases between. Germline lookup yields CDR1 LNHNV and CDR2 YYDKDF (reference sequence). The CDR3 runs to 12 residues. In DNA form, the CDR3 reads TGTGCCACCAGCCGCAGGAGGCAGCCCCAGCATTTT. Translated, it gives CATSRRRQPQHF.

CDR3 DNA: TGTGCCAGCAGTCACGAAGGGATAGGAGGCGAGCAGTACGTC. Translating it yields CASSHEGIGGEQYV. The chain has TRBV11-2 and TRBJ2-7; D is perhaps TRBD2 (5 bases). Germline V lookup: CDR1 SGHAT, CDR2 FQNNGV. Deletions cut 6 bases from V and 6 bases from J, with 18 bases between. The length of the CDR3 is 14 residues.

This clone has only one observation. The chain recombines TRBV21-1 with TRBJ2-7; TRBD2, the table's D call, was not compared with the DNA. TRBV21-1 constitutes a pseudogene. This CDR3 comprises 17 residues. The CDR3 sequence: CASSPGTSGRNSYEQYV. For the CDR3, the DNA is TGTGCCAGCAGCCCCGGGACTAGCGGGAGAAACTCCTACGAGCAGTACGTC.